The rows below give T cell receptor beta chains drawn from one sample of a study of human T cells and chemical hapten exposure. TCRdb called the RACE reads again in MiXCR, with one record for every CDR3 protein. The sample consists of about 47,000 distinct CDR3 sequences, 3.7% of them appearing once. Sequencing input: whole blood. These receptors all come from a human donor in good health. Some clones in this sample may be carry-over from other donors' samples. The CDR3 runs from the conserved cysteine through the conserved F or W. D genes are given only for firm matches. Size tells how often a clone was seen (once, few, many) or the class of an expanded clone, and some rows leave it out.

>many|TRBJ2-1|TRBD2|TRBV6-2/TRBV6-3
TGTGCCAGCAGTTCTGGCCCTAGCGGGAGGGAATACAATGAGCAGTTCTTC
CASSSGPSGREYNEQFF
>few|TRBJ2-3|NA|TRBV5-6
TGTGCCAGCAGCTTGTCGGGGGACAGATACACAGATACGCAGTATTTT
CASSLSGDRYTDTQYF
>many|TRBJ1-3|NA|TRBV20-1
TGCAGTGCGTCCCTCGGGGGGGCGTTCGGTGGAAACACCATATATTTT
CSASLGGAFGGNTIYF
>many|TRBJ1-2|NA|TRBV28
TGTGCCAGCACCACCGGCCGGGGGCTCTATGGCTACACCTTC
CASTTGRGLYGYTF
>few|TRBJ2-3|NA|TRBV7-6
TGTGCCAGCAGCCGTGGACTACCTAGCACAGATACGCAGTATTTT
CASSRGLPSTDTQYF
>few|TRBJ2-7|NA|TRBV20-1
TGCAGTGCTAGCTTAGTAGAGGCCTACGAGCAGTACTTC
CSASLVEAYEQYF
>many|TRBJ2-3|NA|TRBV9
TGTGCCAGCAGCGTTGAGGGACGTGGTACGCAGTATTTT
CASSVEGRGTQYF
>few|TRBJ2-3|TRBD2|TRBV2
TGTGCCAGCAGTGATCCAGGGACTAGAAGCACAGATACGCAGTATTTT
CASSDPGTRSTDTQYF
>few|TRBJ2-3|TRBD1|TRBV15
TGTGCCACCAGCCCAGGGGGCATAGCGCCTGATACGCAGTATTTT
CATSPGGIAPDTQYF
>many|TRBJ2-2|TRBD1|TRBV30
TGTGCCTGGGACAGGGAAAACACCGGGGAGCTGTTTTTT
CAWDRENTGELFF
>many|TRBJ2-3|NA|TRBV7-2
TGTGCCAGCAGCTTAGGGATCGACTGGGCTCAGGATACGCAGTATTTT
CASSLGIDWAQDTQYF
>many|TRBJ1-6|TRBD1|TRBV7-3
TGTGCCAGCAGCCTCACCCCCGGGACAGAAGGTTCACCCCTCCACTTT
CASSLTPGTEGSPLHF
>few|TRBJ2-3|TRBD1|TRBV9
TGTGCCAGCAGCGTGAGGGCTACAGGGGGAAGTATCACAGATACGCAGTATTTT
CASSVRATGGSITDTQYF
>many|TRBJ2-2|TRBD1|TRBV29-1
TGCAGCGTATCTACGGACAGGGGGTCGCGTCACACCGGGGAGCTGTTTTTT
CSVSTDRGSRHTGELFF
>many|TRBJ2-7|NA|TRBV28
TGTGCCAGCAGTTTTCGTGGGCCGGGGGAGCAGTACTTC
CASSFRGPGEQYF
>many|TRBJ2-7|TRBD2|TRBV12-3/TRBV12-4
TGTGCCAGCAGCCCCACTAGCGGGAGGGCCTGGGAGCAGTACTTC
CASSPTSGRAWEQYF
>many|TRBJ2-1|NA|TRBV7-9
TGTGCCAGCAGCTTCGTACCGGGACTCCAGTCCAATGAGCAGTTCTTC
CASSFVPGLQSNEQFF
>few|TRBJ2-7|TRBD2|TRBV30
TGTGCCTGGTCGTCAGGTCTAGCGGGGGAGAGCGAGCAGTACTTC
CAWSSGLAGESEQYF
>few|TRBJ1-1|TRBD1|TRBV12-3/TRBV12-4
TGTGCCAGCAGGAGCCGGGACAGGGCTCTGATTAAGAACACTGAAGCTTTCTTT
CASRSRDRALIKNTEAFF
>few|TRBJ1-6|NA|TRBV12-3/TRBV12-4
TGTGCCAGCAGGTCGGACGGATCCTCGCACTCCCTCCACTTT
CASRSDGSSHSLHF
>NA|TRBJ1-1|NA|TRBV12-3/TRBV12-4
TGTGCCAGCAGTTGGCTCGCGGGGGGCCAGGCGGACACTGAAGCTTTCTTT
CASSWLAGGQADTEAFF
>many|TRBJ2-3|NA|TRBV28
TGTGCCAGCAGATCCGGGACTAGCACAGATACGCAGTATTTT
CASRSGTSTDTQYF
>few|TRBJ1-1|NA|TRBV18
TGTGCCAGCTCACCAGTTCCGGCCTTTACCACTGAAGCTTTCTTT
CASSPVPAFTTEAFF
>many|TRBJ2-1|TRBD2|TRBV5-1
TGCGCCAGCAGCGCCACTAGCGTCTCCTACAATGAGCAGTTCTTC
CASSATSVSYNEQFF
>many|TRBJ2-7|NA|TRBV5-1
TGCGCCAGCAGTTCGGGGACGGGCAGGATCACCTACGAGCAGTACTTC
CASSSGTGRITYEQYF
>many|TRBJ2-2|NA|TRBV12-3/TRBV12-4
TGTGCCAGCAGGGAATACACCGGGGAGCTGTTTTTT
CASREYTGELFF
>NA|TRBJ1-1|NA|TRBV5-1
TGCGCCAGCAGATCCTCAGGGGTGGCAGGGGCTGCCGGGGGCACTGAAGCTTTCTTT
CASRSSGVAGAAGGTEAFF
>many|TRBJ1-1|NA|TRBV28
TGTGCCAGCAGTTTTTACAGGAACACTGAAGCTTTCTTT
CASSFYRNTEAFF
>many|TRBJ1-5|NA|TRBV20-1
TGCAGTGCTAGACCCGGCAGGGGTGTAGGGTCCCAGCATTTT
CSARPGRGVGSQHF
>many|TRBJ2-3|TRBD2|TRBV4-1
TGCGCCAGCAGCCCCGGCCCGGGACTAGATACTTTCACGCAGTATTTT
CASSPGPGLDTFTQYF
>many|TRBJ1-5|NA|TRBV4-1
TGCGCCAGCAGCCAACAACGAATCTTTGACCCCAATCAGCCCCAGCATTTT
CASSQQRIFDPNQPQHF
>few|TRBJ2-1|NA|TRBV20-1
TGCAGTGCTAGGAGAAGTAGCAGCTCCTACAATGAGCAGTTCTTC
CSARRSSSSYNEQFF
>few|TRBJ2-1|NA|TRBV4-1
TGCGCCAGCAGCCATCTACAGGGTAGGAATGAGCAGTTCTTC
CASSHLQGRNEQFF
>few|TRBJ1-2|NA|TRBV29-1
TGCAGGGCGGATACCGCTCAGGGGTATGGCTACACCTTC
CRADTAQGYGYTF
>many|TRBJ1-1|TRBD1|TRBV10-1
TGCGCCAGCAGTGCGACAGGGGCGAACACTGAAGCTTTCTTT
CASSATGANTEAFF
>many|TRBJ1-2|NA|TRBV29-1
TGCAGCGTTGGATTCGCCGGGGGCTACACCTTC
CSVGFAGGYTF
>many|TRBJ1-3|NA|TRBV15
TGTGCCACCAGCAGAGATGATGGAAACACCATATATTTT
CATSRDDGNTIYF
>many|TRBJ2-7|TRBD1|TRBV5-1
TGCGCCAGCAGCTTGGAGACAGGGGTAAACTACGAGCAGTACTTC
CASSLETGVNYEQYF
>many|TRBJ1-5|TRBD1|TRBV24-1
TGTGCCACCAGTGAAGGACAGGACGATCAGCCCCAGCATTTT
CATSEGQDDQPQHF
>many|TRBJ1-6|TRBD1|TRBV20-1
TGCAGTGCTAGAGGCCGGACAGGGCCTAGCTCACCCCTCCACTTT
CSARGRTGPSSPLHF